The 15 T cell receptor beta chains in this list originate from one sample, sequenced in a study of T cell clones after liver transplantation (dated by TCRdb to the late 2010s). The method behind the library was the immunoSEQ multiplex PCR assay. Held by TCRdb, this immuneACCESS table contains in-frame sequences only and omits some clones. Under half of the omission traces to an unresolved V gene where checked; the cause of the rest is unknown. Across this sample there are 55,000 to 75,000 clones, with 70% seen only once. About 2.8% of the sample is taken by the ten largest. Sequences were derived from CD4+ T cells from blood, sampled at the roughly 16-month timepoint. The receptors come from a human patient who received a liver transplant. Following a transplant, some T lymphocytes may have been derived from the graft donor.

The V call is TRBV7-6, the J call TRBJ2-2; the D gene is possibly TRBD2 (6 bases). The ends were cut back, 7 bases at V and 4 bases at J, with 13 bases in the middle. CDR1 and CDR2 (germline): SGHVS, FNYEAQ. The CDR3 runs to 14 residues. DNA of the CDR3: TGTGCCAGCACCCCGGTGGGGGGCACCGGGGAGCTGTTTTTT. Amino acids: CASTPVGGTGELFF. The full variable domain, its missing parts supplied by reference TRBV7-6 and TRBJ2-2, is GAGVSQSPRYKVTKRGQDVALRCDPISGHVSLYWYRQALGQGPEFLTYFNYEAQQDKSGLPNDRFSAERPEGSISTLTIQRTEQRDSAMYRCASTPVGGTGELFFGEGSRLTVL.

This chain joins TRBV5-1 and TRBJ2-7; D unclear. The germline V gene has CDR1 SGHRS and CDR2 YFSETQ. The V end lost 0 bases, the J end lost 3 bases, and 13 bases lay between the germline ends. This CDR3 comprises 15 residues. The CDR3 region has the DNA TGCGCCAGCAGCTTGGGAAGGGTGGATCTCTACGAGCAGTACTTC. Translating gives CASSLGRVDLYEQYF. The whole variable domain, filled in from reference TRBV5-1 and TRBJ2-7, reads KAGVTQTPRYLIKTRGQQVTLSCSPISGHRSVSWYQQTPGQGLQFLFEYFSETQRNKGNFPGRFSGRQFSNSRSEMNVSTLELGDSALYLCASSLGRVDLYEQYFGPGTRLTVT.

This chain joins TRBV7-9 and TRBJ1-2; D is unresolved. Germline CDR1 is SEHNR and CDR2 is FQNEAQ (reference sequence). The CDR3 is 12 amino acids. V lost 5 bases to trimming and J lost 3 bases, with 7 bases between them. The CDR3: CASSPRDYGYTF. In DNA form, the CDR3 reads TGTGCCAGCAGCCCTAGGGACTATGGCTACACCTTC. Using reference TRBV7-9 and TRBJ1-2 for the parts outside the CDR3, the full variable domain is DTGVSQNPRHKITKRGQNVTFRCDPISEHNRLYWYRQTLGQGPEFLTYFQNEAQLEKSRLLSDRFSAERPKGSFSTLEIQRTEQGDSAMYLCASSPRDYGYTFGSGTRLTVV.

V usage is TRBV13 and J usage is TRBJ1-2; D is unresolved. Trimming took off 3 bases at V and 6 bases at J, with 8 bases between the two ends. The CDR3 runs to 12 residues. The germline V gene encodes CDR1 PRHDT and CDR2 FYEKMQ (reference sequence). CDR3 nucleotides: TGTGCCAGCAGCTTTGGTCCGGATGGCTACACCTTC. Translated, it gives CASSFGPDGYTF.

This chain uses TRBV6-6 with TRBJ1-1, with 7 bases aligning to TRBD1. J lost 8 bases, V lost 4 bases, and 7 bases had no gene match. The CDR3 is made up of 13 amino acids. Germline V gives CDR1 MNHNY, CDR2 SVGAGI (reference sequence). CDR3 in DNA: TGTGCCAGCAGTTTAAATTGGGACAGCGAAGCTTTCTTT. Protein product: CASSLNWDSEAFF.

By share of the sample, this clone is medium-sized. The chain links TRBV30 to TRBJ2-2; D perhaps matches TRBD1 (6 bases). The CDR3 is 16 amino acids. Trimming shortened V by 1 base and J by 1 base, and 13 bases separated the two germline ends. Germline CDR1 is GTSNPN and CDR2 is SVGIG (reference sequence). CDR3 loop: CAWSGLGTLNTGELFF. CDR3 nucleotide sequence: TGTGCCTGGAGTGGCCTCGGGACATTGAACACCGGGGAGCTGTTTTTT.

By share, this clone counts as medium-sized (0.01 to 0.1%). The rearrangement joins TRBV30 to TRBJ2-7; 7 bases match TRBD1. With 7 bases clipped from V and 5 bases from J, the junction kept 17 bases outside the gene matches. The length of the CDR3 is 15 residues. CDR1 and CDR2 (germline): GTSNPN, SVGIG (reference sequence). CDR3 DNA sequence: TGTGCCTACCGGGACAGAACGCATAGGGTAAACGAGCAGTACTTC. Translating it yields CAYRDRTHRVNEQYF. The full variable domain, rest sourced from reference TRBV30 and TRBJ2-7, is SQTIHQWPATLVQPVGSPLSLECTVEGTSNPNLYWYRQAAGRGLQLLFYSVGIGQISSEVPQNLSASRPQDRQFILSSKKLLLSDSGFYLCAYRDRTHRVNEQYFGPGTRLTVT.

This clone has a count of ten or more. The CDR3 sequence is CASSIPPGRAGELFF. CDR3 DNA: TGTGCCAGTAGTATCCCTCCCGGGCGGGCCGGGGAGCTGTTTTTT. The rearrangement links TRBV19 to TRBJ2-2; weak D call: TRBD2 (5 bases). There are 15 residues in the CDR3. Germline CDR1 is LNHDA and CDR2 is SQIVND (reference sequence). Trimming took 3 bases from V and 6 from J, leaving 14 bases between them.

The rearrangement uses TRBV5-1 and TRBJ1-1; possible D gene TRBD1, 6 bases. V was pared by 5 bases and J by 0 bases, with 11 bases between. This CDR3 region has 14 residues. The germline V gene has CDR1 SGHRS and CDR2 YFSETQ. The CDR3: CASRQGRLNTEAFF. DNA for the CDR3: TGCGCCAGCAGACAGGGACGCTTGAACACTGAAGCTTTCTTT.

The chain combines TRBV15 with TRBJ1-6; 9 bases agree with TRBD1. Germline CDR1 reads LNHNV; CDR2 reads YYDKDF (reference sequence). This CDR3 has 16 amino acids. Trimming cost V 2 bases and J 8 bases; bases outside gene matches: 7. CDR3 sequence (DNA): TGTGCCACCAGCAGAACCACAGGGGGCAGTGATTCACCCCTCCACTTT. Its protein is CATSRTTGGSDSPLHF.

V and J are TRBV19 and TRBJ2-1; D possibly corresponds to TRBD1 (5 bases). Germline values: CDR1 LNHDA, CDR2 SQIVND (reference sequence). Trimming removed 3 bases from V and 6 bases from J, with 12 bases in between. CDR3 length equals 14 residues. In DNA, the CDR3 is TGTGCCAGTAGTATGAGGCAGGGTGGCAATGAGCAGTTCTTC. Its translation is CASSMRQGGNEQFF.

By proportion, this clone is medium-sized. The V gene is TRBV12-5, the J gene TRBJ1-1; D is possibly TRBD1 (5 bases). The CDR3 extends over 13 amino acids. Looked up from germline, CDR1 is LGHNT and CDR2 is FRNRAP. V lost 6 bases and J lost 5, with 13 bases in between. CDR3 residues: CASGREGRTEAFF. CDR3 DNA sequence: TGTGCTAGTGGGAGGGAGGGGAGGACTGAAGCTTTCTTT.

The chain employs TRBV2 and TRBJ2-7; D unclear. The CDR3 covers 15 residues. In germline, CDR1 is SNHLY, CDR2 FYNNEI. Trimming shortened V by 1 base and J by 2 bases, and 12 bases separated the two germline ends. In DNA, the CDR3 is TGTGCCAGCAGTGAAGGGCCCAATGGGGCCTACGAGCAGTACTTC. Encoded protein: CASSEGPNGAYEQYF.

The V and J genes are TRBV2 and TRBJ1-4; no clear D gene. This CDR3 is 14 amino acids long. Germline V gene data show CDR1 as SNHLY and CDR2 as FYNNEI. Trimming left V 6 bases short and J 0 bases short, with 8 bases between. The CDR3 coding sequence is TGTGCCAGCAGGGCAGGATCAACTAATGAAAAACTGTTTTTT. Amino acid sequence: CASRAGSTNEKLFF.

V is TRBV7-2 and J is TRBJ2-1, with D perhaps given as TRBD1 or TRBD2 (5 bases each). V shed 4 bases and J shed 6 bases, with 16 bases lying between them. The CDR3 consists of 15 residues. Germline V gene data show CDR1 as SGHTA and CDR2 as FQGNSA. CDR3 in amino acids: CASSWYTVGVNEQFF. CDR3 nucleotide sequence: TGTGCCAGCAGCTGGTATACGGTGGGGGTCAATGAGCAGTTCTTC.